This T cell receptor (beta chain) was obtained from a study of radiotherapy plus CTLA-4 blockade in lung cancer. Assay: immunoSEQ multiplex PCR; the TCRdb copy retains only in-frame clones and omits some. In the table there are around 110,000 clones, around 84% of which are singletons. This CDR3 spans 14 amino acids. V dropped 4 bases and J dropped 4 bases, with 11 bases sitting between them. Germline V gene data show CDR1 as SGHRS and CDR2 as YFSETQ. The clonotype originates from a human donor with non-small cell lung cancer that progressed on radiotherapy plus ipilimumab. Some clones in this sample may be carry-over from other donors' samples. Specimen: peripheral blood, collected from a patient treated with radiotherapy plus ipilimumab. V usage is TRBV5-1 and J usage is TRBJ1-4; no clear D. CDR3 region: CASSPDVDNEKLFF. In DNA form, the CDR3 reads TGCGCCAGCAGCCCTGATGTAGATAATGAAAAACTGTTTTTT.